This T cell receptor (beta chain) was recovered during a study of cytomegalovirus exposure and HLA in healthy donors. In regard to this clone: Its specificity is unknown.

Sampled while nominally healthy, donors likely had unrecorded immune exposures. CDR1 SEHNR and CDR2 FQNEAQ come from the germline V gene (reference sequence). CDR3 length: 15 amino acids. V was trimmed by 1 base and J by 0 bases, leaving 7 bases between them. PCR was performed using 60 Vbeta and 13 Jbeta primers. Measured with immunoSEQ multiplex PCR; TCRdb has only the in-frame clones, and not every one. The data show more than 200,000 clones, with 75% to 80% seen just once and less than 2% held by the top ten. Broader study findings: The study put under 200 TCR beta chains on its list as cytomegalovirus-associated.

The chain has TRBV7-9 and TRBJ1-3; D is unclear. The specimen sequenced was PBMCs. The source is a male donor in good health and CMV-seronegative. For the CDR3, the DNA is TGTGCCAGCAGCTTAGTACTAGGCTCTGGAAACACCATATATTTT. Its protein product is CASSLVLGSGNTIYF. Together with reference TRBV7-9 and TRBJ1-3, the CDR3 gives the full variable domain: DTGVSQNPRHKITKRGQNVTFRCDPISEHNRLYWYRQTLGQGPEFLTYFQNEAQLEKSRLLSDRFSAERPKGSFSTLEIQRTEQGDSAMYLCASSLVLGSGNTIYFGEGSWLTVV.